This TCR beta chain derives from a study of identical twins. The germline CDR1 and CDR2 sequences are MGHRA and YSYEKL. After removal of 3 bases from V and 8 bases from J, the junction contained 15 bases not matched to a gene. The CDR3 sequence is 16 residues long. Template switching introduced a universal primer site, and the cDNA bore unique molecular identifiers. One entry per CDR3 protein, called by TCRdb with MiXCR from the 5' RACE reads. The data show fewer than 250,000 distinct CDR3 sequences, 6.5% to 8.5% seen once. The table lists this clonotype with many counts. Its antigen is currently unknown. General study findings and limits: Where beta out-of-frame sequences were concerned, excess twin sharing was weaker.

This sample also appeared in a second study, on yellow fever vaccine responses in identical twins.

The chain uses TRBV4-1 and TRBJ2-7, with TRBD2 matching 8 bases. The source is a woman between 18 and 30 years old in good health. Sequencing was performed on memory (CD45RO+) T cells sorted from blood. The DNA for the CDR3 is TGCGCCAGCAGCCATCCCCCCGGCGGGGGGCCTAGGAAGCAGTACTTC. Translating gives CASSHPPGGGPRKQYF.